This entry features one TCR beta chain sequence. The antigen is unknown. This entry belongs to a study of T cell responses to AZD1222 COVID-19 vaccine. Whole-study findings and limits: The study found vaccine-associated CD4 TCRs spanning spike, dominant at 160-218 and 743-854. Following two doses of AZD1222, Spike-specific TCR breadth and depth rose.

Only in-frame clones appear in the TCRdb table, and some are missing; sequencing was by immunoSEQ multiplex PCR. The sample lists about 120,000 clones, more than 75% occurring once. There are 14 residues in the CDR3. Germline V CDR1 and CDR2: SGHRS, YFSETQ. V was clipped by 0 bases and J by 0 bases, with 6 bases between them. The TCR was taken from an adult in good health. The rearrangement uses TRBV5-1 and TRBJ1-2; D unclear. The sequenced sample was peripheral blood, obtained on day 0 of AZD1222 vaccination. In DNA, the CDR3 is TGCGCCAGCAGCTTGGGAATTTCTAACTATGGCTACACCTTC. Amino acids: CASSLGISNYGYTF.